The 29 T cell receptor beta chains presented below share a single source sample, sequenced in a study of CD8+ T cells in alopecia areata. The treatment is: oral pan-JAK inhibitor, 5-10 mg twice daily. As the sequencing template, cDNA was produced by extracting RNA and reverse transcribing it. Using immunoSEQ multiplex PCR, the repertoire was profiled, and TCRdb retains in-frame clones only, with some absent. The sample gives 150,000 to 200,000 clones, 58% of which show up once; 16% is in the top ten. The sample consisted of CD4+ T cells sorted from blood, taken around week 55, from a patient treated with tofacitinib. The receptors stem from a human donor with alopecia areata.

This clone came up a few times. The V and J genes are TRBV5-6 and TRBJ2-7, with D possibly being TRBD1 (5 bases). Germline assignment: CDR1 SGHDT and CDR2 YYEEEE. This CDR3 is built from 14 residues. V shed 0 bases and J shed 2 bases, with 9 bases lying between them. CDR3: CASSLGTTTYEQYF. The DNA for the CDR3 is TGTGCCAGCAGCTTGGGGACAACGACCTACGAGCAGTACTTC.

The rearrangement links TRBV25-1 to TRBJ2-5; the D is unclear. The germline V gene has CDR1 MGHDK and CDR2 SYGVNS. The CDR3 runs 13 residues. V was clipped by 1 base and J by 5 bases, with 8 bases between them. CDR3 DNA: TGTGCCAGCAGTGAATTTGTGGGGGAGACCCAGTACTTC. This encodes CASSEFVGETQYF.

V and J are TRBV30 and TRBJ1-2; TRBD1 matches at 9 bases. This CDR3 has 14 residues. Losses at the gene ends were 4 bases for V and 8 bases for J; bases not matched to a gene: 11. Germline V gene sequence: CDR1 GTSNPN, CDR2 SVGIG (reference sequence). The CDR3 DNA reads TGTGCCTGGAAGTACCCGGGACAGGGTTTCGGCTACACCTTC. This encodes CAWKYPGQGFGYTF.

This chain connects TRBV27 to TRBJ1-6, with 8 bases identical to TRBD1. The CDR3 has 17 amino acids. Germline V gene data show CDR1 as MNHEY and CDR2 as SMNVEV (reference sequence). V was pared by 6 bases and J by 10 bases, with 17 bases of the junction left unmatched. CDR3 DNA sequence: TGTGCCAGCAGCCTTATACCGGGACAGGTCGTGGACTCACCCCTCCACTTT. It encodes CASSLIPGQVVDSPLHF.

J is TRBJ2-3 and V is TRBV6-6; D perhaps matches TRBD2 (7 bases). Trimming stripped 7 bases from V and 4 bases from J, with 18 bases between. Germline V gene lookup returns CDR1 MNHNY and CDR2 SVGAGI (reference sequence). The CDR3 covers 15 residues. This CDR3 reads CASKRGGAGADTQYF. The CDR3, as DNA: TGTGCCAGCAAAAGAGGGGGGGCGGGGGCAGATACGCAGTATTTT.

The chain joins TRBV15 to TRBJ2-5; 7 bases are a match to TRBD2. CDR1 and CDR2 (germline): LNHNV, YYDKDF (reference sequence). The junction had 10 bases not matched to a gene; V was cut back by 2 bases and J by 1 base. This CDR3 has 17 amino acids. The CDR3 spells CATSRTTRGGVQETQYF. The DNA of the CDR3 is TGTGCCACCAGCAGAACAACCCGGGGAGGGGTCCAAGAGACCCAGTACTTC.

This chain links TRBV6-1 with TRBJ2-5, with D perhaps matching TRBD2 (6 bases). This CDR3 is 13 amino acids long. Germline V lookup: CDR1 MNHNS, CDR2 SASEGT. V was trimmed by 1 base and J by 9 bases, leaving 12 bases between them. CDR3 sequence reads: CASSEERGWSQYF. CDR3 nucleotides: TGTGCCAGCAGTGAAGAACGGGGGTGGTCCCAGTACTTC.

V and J are TRBV19 and TRBJ1-5; D uncertain. The CDR3 sequence is 13 residues long. The V and J ends lost 7 bases and 2 bases respectively, with 9 bases between them. Per germline, CDR1 LNHDA and CDR2 SQIVND (reference sequence). The CDR3 DNA follows: TGTGCCAGTACGGGAATTCGCAATCAGCCCCAGCATTTT. Protein: CASTGIRNQPQHF.

The sample holds one count of this clone. The V gene is TRBV10-3, the J gene TRBJ1-5; no definite D call. Germline V gene lookup returns CDR1 ENHRY and CDR2 SYGVKD. The CDR3 length is 16 residues. The V and J ends lost 0 bases and 0 bases respectively, with 9 bases between them. The CDR3 bases are TGTGCCATCAGTGAGTCCCCGATTGTTAGCAATCAGCCCCAGCATTTT. Protein sequence: CAISESPIVSNQPQHF.

This clone has a single count. V usage is TRBV5-6 and J usage is TRBJ2-5; D not resolved. Germline V gene sequence: CDR1 SGHDT, CDR2 YYEEEE. CDR3 length: 14 residues. V shed 0 bases and J shed 2 bases, with 8 bases lying between them. The CDR3 spells CASSLGHIQETQYF. For the CDR3, the DNA is TGTGCCAGCAGCTTGGGACACATACAAGAGACCCAGTACTTC.

V usage is TRBV29-1 and J usage is TRBJ2-7; TRBD2 is a possible D gene (5 bases). This CDR3 comprises 10 residues. Germline-derived CDR1 and CDR2 are SQVTM and ANQGSEA. V lost 4 bases and J 7 bases, leaving 8 bases between the germline ends. The CDR3 reads CSVVRGEQYF. CDR3 sequence (DNA): TGCAGCGTTGTTCGAGGGGAGCAGTACTTC.

The CDR3: CSVERSSDTYKRTQYF. CDR3 nucleotides: TGCAGCGTTGAAAGGTCTTCAGACACCTACAAGAGAACCCAGTACTTC. The chain links TRBV29-1 to TRBJ2-5; D ambiguous. Germline V CDR1 and CDR2: SQVTM, ANQGSEA. V lost 2 bases to trimming and J lost 8 bases, with 24 bases between them. The CDR3 spans 16 residues.

The rearrangement joins TRBV6-5 to TRBJ1-2; 7 bases map to TRBD1. The trim removed 2 bases at V and 4 bases at J, leaving 4 bases unmatched. This CDR3 region has 14 residues. The germline V gene has CDR1 MNHEY and CDR2 SVGAGI. CDR3 coding DNA: TGTGCCAGCAGTTACGACCACAGGGGCTATGGCTACACCTTC. It translates to CASSYDHRGYGYTF.

This clone occurred a few times. The chain joins TRBV29-1 to TRBJ2-1; TRBD1 matches 7 bases. The germline gives CDR1 SQVTM, CDR2 ANQGSEA. The CDR3 runs to 11 residues. The V segment lost 7 bases and the J segment 6 bases; nucleotides outside the gene matches: 3. CDR3 in DNA: TGCAGCGCTAACAGGGGCAATGAGCAGTTCTTC. This encodes CSANRGNEQFF.

The chain has TRBV29-1 and TRBJ1-6; D gene uncertain. Looked up from germline, CDR1 is SQVTM and CDR2 is ANQGSEA. Trimming removed 5 bases at V and 14 bases at J, with 19 bases between. The CDR3 contains 13 residues. The CDR3 loop is CSVRTGLGGTLHF. CDR3 in DNA: TGCAGCGTTAGGACTGGACTAGGAGGGACCCTCCACTTT.

The J gene is TRBJ1-5, the V gene TRBV6-1; 7 nucleotides align to TRBD1. This CDR3 region has 15 residues. The V segment lost 5 bases and the J segment 1 base; nucleotides outside the gene matches: 5. Germline assignment: CDR1 MNHNS and CDR2 SASEGT. CDR3 in amino acids: CASSTGVGSNQPQHF. CDR3 nucleotide sequence: TGTGCCAGCAGTACAGGGGTTGGCAGCAATCAGCCCCAGCATTTT.

Regarding this clone: At the DNA level, this CDR3 is encoded by other sequences in the same sample as well. The chain combines TRBV18 with TRBJ1-1; weak D call: TRBD1 (5 bases). The CDR3 extends over 13 amino acids. Germline CDR1 is KGHSH and CDR2 is LQKENI. The V gene lost 3 bases and the J gene lost 1 base, with 6 bases spanning the gap. Written as DNA, the CDR3 is TGTGCCAGCTCACCCGGACAGAACACTGAAGCTTTCTTT. Translation: CASSPGQNTEAFF.

The V call is TRBV4-1, the J call TRBJ1-2; D is unclear. CDR1 and CDR2 from the germline V gene are MGHRA and YSYEKL. The CDR3 contains 15 residues. V lost 0 bases to trimming and J lost 0 bases, with 8 bases between them. Here the CDR3 reads CASSQDFSTNYGYTF. The CDR3 coding sequence is TGCGCCAGCAGCCAAGATTTCAGTACTAACTATGGCTACACCTTC.

The gene calls are TRBV29-1 and TRBJ2-7, with D maybe TRBD1 (5 bases). V dropped 0 bases and J dropped 7 bases, with 7 bases sitting between them. CDR3 size: 11 residues. Germline loops: CDR1 SQVTM, CDR2 ANQGSEA. In DNA, the CDR3 is TGCAGCGTTGAAGATCCAGGGGAGCAGTACTTC. It specifies CSVEDPGEQYF.

This clone was observed a handful of times. This chain joins TRBV5-6 and TRBJ2-5, with D possibly matching TRBD2 (6 bases). The CDR3 is made up of 14 amino acids. The germline gives CDR1 SGHDT, CDR2 YYEEEE. The V gene lost 4 bases and the J gene lost 1 base, with 11 bases spanning the gap. CDR3 in amino acids: CASSARTTQETQYF. The DNA for the CDR3 is TGTGCCAGCAGCGCACGGACTACCCAAGAGACCCAGTACTTC.

The rearrangement joins TRBV4-1 to TRBJ2-5; D possibly uses TRBD1 or TRBD2 (5 bases each). The V and J ends lost 4 bases and 2 bases respectively, with 23 bases between them. The CDR3 length is 18 residues. Germline CDR1 MGHRA, CDR2 YSYEKL. CDR3 region: CASSRLSTRGPIQETQYF. DNA of the CDR3: TGCGCCAGCAGCCGTCTCTCCACCCGGGGACCCATACAAGAGACCCAGTACTTC.

This chain connects TRBV7-9 to TRBJ2-7; D is uncertain. With 8 bases removed from V and 0 bases from J, the gap between germline ends came to 8 bases. The CDR3 is 12 amino acids. In germline, CDR1 is SEHNR, CDR2 FQNEAQ (reference sequence). The CDR3 DNA reads TGTGCCAGCGCTAGAGGCTCCTACGAGCAGTACTTC. Its protein is CASARGSYEQYF.

A word on this clone: The sample contains more than one DNA sequence encoding this CDR3. This chain joins TRBV6-1 and TRBJ1-2; TRBD1 matches 7 bases. CDR1 MNHNS and CDR2 SASEGT come from the germline V gene. V gave up 6 bases and J gave up 3 bases; unmatched junction bases: 4. This CDR3 contains 13 residues. CDR3 nucleotide sequence: TGTGCCAGCAGACCCGGGACAGACTATGGCTACACCTTC. Translating gives CASRPGTDYGYTF.

V gene TRBV28 combines with J gene TRBJ1-2; D remains ambiguous. V lost 3 bases and J lost 8, with 7 bases in between. The CDR3 has 11 amino acids. Germline-derived CDR1 and CDR2 are MDHEN and SYDVKM. The CDR3 sequence is CASSFSVGYTF. The CDR3 DNA reads as TGTGCCAGCAGTTTTTCCGTCGGCTACACCTTC.

The chain recombines TRBV7-7 with TRBJ2-5, with TRBD2 as a possible D gene (5 bases). The CDR3 has 14 amino acids. V was shortened by 7 bases and J by 2 bases, with 14 bases between the two germline ends. The germline V gene has CDR1 SSHAT and CDR2 FNYEAQ (reference sequence). The CDR3 protein is CASTTTRIQETQYF. The CDR3 region has the DNA TGTGCCAGCACCACTACTAGAATTCAAGAGACCCAGTACTTC. The full variable domain, rest sourced from reference TRBV7-7 and TRBJ2-5, is GAGVSQSPRYKVTKRGQDVTLRCDPISSHATLYWYQQALGQGPEFLTYFNYEAQPDKSGLPSDRFSAERPEGSISTLTIQRTEQRDSAMYRCASTTTRIQETQYFGPGTRLLVL.

On this clone: A junction boundary mismatches the germline segment, possibly from a read error. V is TRBV5-6 and J is TRBJ2-7; D may be TRBD1 or TRBD2 (5 bases each). The CDR3 is 13 residues long. The V gene's germline CDR1 is SGHDT and CDR2 YYEEEE. CDR3 sequence: CASTTGRQIFLDF. Here the CDR3 DNA reads TGTGCCAGCACCACGGGACGGCAAATATTCCTGGACTTC.

V gene TRBV13 combines with J gene TRBJ2-3, with 10 bases that match TRBD2. This CDR3 region has 15 residues. The trim removed 5 bases at V and 6 bases at J, leaving 8 bases unmatched. Looked up from germline, CDR1 is PRHDT and CDR2 is FYEKMQ (reference sequence). CDR3 sequence: CASSVAGTSADTQYF. CDR3 coding DNA: TGTGCCAGCAGCGTTGCCGGGACTAGCGCCGATACGCAGTATTTT.

J is TRBJ2-5 and V is TRBV7-2, with TRBD2 as a possible D gene (6 bases). The CDR3 sequence is 13 residues long. The V end was cut by 5 bases, the J end by 4 bases, with 11 bases between. Germline loops: CDR1 SGHTA, CDR2 FQGNSA. CDR3 in amino acids: CASSIRDLETQYF. In nucleotides, the CDR3 is TGTGCCAGCAGCATCCGGGACTTAGAGACCCAGTACTTC.

This clone was found a few times. The chain employs TRBV5-6 and TRBJ1-2; D is undetermined. V lost 4 bases and J 1 base, leaving 8 bases between the germline ends. From germline, CDR1 is SGHDT and CDR2 YYEEEE. The CDR3 is 13 amino acids. The CDR3 loop reads CASSQGVNYGYTF. DNA of the CDR3: TGTGCCAGCAGCCAAGGAGTTAACTATGGCTACACCTTC.